This T cell receptor (beta chain) came from a study of blood T cell repertoires in COVID-19. This clone came up a few times. This CDR3 is 15 amino acids long. V trimming: 5 bases; J trimming: 8 bases; junction bases outside the gene matches: 10. The V gene's germline CDR1 is ENHRY and CDR2 SYGVKD. Measured with immunoSEQ multiplex PCR; TCRdb has only the in-frame clones, and not every one. The table lists about 430,000 clones, about 88% of them singletons. Those who participated ranged in age from roughly 18 to 90 years and resided in 20 to 30 US areas. V and J are TRBV10-3 and TRBJ2-4, with 9 bases fitting TRBD1. This clonotype was obtained from a woman under 30 who had been exposed to COVID-19. Material: PBMCs or T cells enriched from blood (not recorded which). CDR3: CAISPDRGLGDIQYF. The CDR3, as DNA: TGTGCCATCAGTCCTGACAGGGGGTTAGGAGACATTCAGTACTTC.